This is a list of T cell receptor beta chains from one sample in a study of blood T cell repertoires in COVID-19. Profiling relied on immunoSEQ multiplex PCR, and the TCRdb table lists in-frame clones only, not all of them. The sample holds 40,000 to 50,000 clones, roughly 91% seen once. Sequencing input: peripheral blood. Receptor source: a human donor in a cohort sampled during active COVID-19. Both conserved end residues are part of each CDR3. D genes are given only for firm matches. Part of the rows lack a size; the others show once, few, many or a class for expanded clones.

j_gene	abundance	v_gene	len	d_gene	CDR3nt	CDR3aa
TRBJ2-7	NA	TRBV4-2	16	TRBD2	TGTGCCAGCAGCCAGCCACCTAGCGGGACAGATTACGAGCAGTACTTC	CASSQPPSGTDYEQYF
TRBJ2-7	NA	TRBV19	13	NA	TGTGCCAGTAGTTCAGGGGCAGGCTACGAGCAGTACTTC	CASSSGAGYEQYF
TRBJ2-3	NA	TRBV27	17	NA	TGTGCCAGCAGGCCAACGGGACTCGCCTACGGCACAGATACGCAGTATTTT	CASRPTGLAYGTDTQYF
TRBJ1-1	NA	TRBV28	16	NA	TGTGCCAGCACCCGAGGCCGGGCAACTGGGGGGGCTGAAGCTTTCTTT	CASTRGRATGGAEAFF
TRBJ2-1	NA	TRBV10-1	15	TRBD2	TGCGCCAGCAGCAACGCGGGAGTATCCTACAATGAGCAGTTCTTC	CASSNAGVSYNEQFF
TRBJ2-1	NA	TRBV27	15	TRBD2	TGTGCCACCAATGTGTGGAGCGGGAGCTACAATGAGCAGTTCTTC	CATNVWSGSYNEQFF
TRBJ2-7	NA	TRBV28	15	NA	TGTGCCAGCAGTATCGGACAGCTGACTACCTACGAGCAGTACTTC	CASSIGQLTTYEQYF
TRBJ1-3	few	TRBV19	12	NA	TGTGCCAGTAACAGTGCCGGAAACACCATATATTTT	CASNSAGNTIYF
TRBJ2-7	NA	TRBV5-4	15	NA	TGTGCCAGCAGCTTGCCCGGAGGGGCCTCCTACGAGCAGTACTTC	CASSLPGGASYEQYF
TRBJ1-4	NA	TRBV23-1	20	NA	TGCGCCAGCAGTCAAATTCCGGGACAACAAAGAGTCGGCGAGTGTGAAAAACTGTTTTTT	CASSQIPGQQRVGECEKLFF
TRBJ1-1	NA	TRBV11-2	13	NA	TGTGCCAGCAGCTCCTCGGCGGGCACTGAAGCTTTCTTT	CASSSSAGTEAFF
TRBJ1-2	NA	TRBV7-9	15	NA	TGTGCCAGCAGCCCTCCGGGACACCGTAACTATGGCTACACCTTC	CASSPPGHRNYGYTF
TRBJ1-1	few	TRBV13	20	NA	TGTGCCAGCAGCTTTAACAGGGTGGGTTTCGGTAGCCCGGGGAACACTGAAGCTTTCTTT	CASSFNRVGFGSPGNTEAFF
TRBJ2-7	few	TRBV28	15	TRBD2	TGTGCCAGCAGATTGACTAGCGGGAGGATGTACGAGCAGTACTTC	CASRLTSGRMYEQYF